Shown below are 5 T cell receptor beta chains from a single sample sequenced in a study of shared clonotypes between healthy human individuals. Generated by immunoSEQ multiplex PCR, the TCRdb table keeps only in-frame clones and is missing some. The sample carries roughly 2.4 million clones, under 97% recorded once. The sequenced sample consisted of naive CD4+ T cells sorted from blood. Subset noted: CD45RA+ positively selected. Receptors were obtained from a young man in good health.

The rearrangement joins TRBV7-9 to TRBJ2-1; D possibly corresponds to TRBD2 (5 bases). The germline V gene encodes CDR1 SEHNR and CDR2 FQNEAQ (reference sequence). Trimming cost V 4 bases and J 0 bases, with 10 bases left between them. The CDR3 runs 15 residues. CDR3 bases: TGTGCCAGCAGCTCAGGACTTAGCTCCTACAATGAGCAGTTCTTC. This codes for CASSSGLSSYNEQFF.

The chain uses TRBV10-2 and TRBJ1-5; no firm D call. The CDR3 is 12 amino acids. CDR1 and CDR2 (germline): WSHSY, SAAADI. Trimming shortened V by 0 bases and J by 8 bases, and 5 bases separated the two germline ends. The CDR3 is CASSESKEPQHF. CDR3 coding DNA: TGCGCCAGCAGTGAGTCGAAGGAGCCCCAGCATTTT.

The chain carries TRBV6-1 and TRBJ2-4; no definite D call. The ends were cut back, 1 base at V and 1 base at J, with 14 bases in the middle. CDR3 length: 17 amino acids. Germline V gene data show CDR1 as MNHNS and CDR2 as SASEGT. In DNA, the CDR3 is TGTGCCAGCAGTGAAGAGGTTGTTCCGTGGGCCAAAAACATTCAGTACTTC. This sequence encodes CASSEEVVPWAKNIQYF.

This clone has only one observation. The J gene is TRBJ1-4, the V gene TRBV7-9, with 11 nucleotides matching TRBD1. The V segment lost 8 bases and the J segment 3 bases; nucleotides outside the gene matches: 8. This CDR3 comprises 16 residues. Germline V gene lookup returns CDR1 SEHNR and CDR2 FQNEAQ (reference sequence). The CDR3 sequence is CASHGGTGGPNEKLFF. The CDR3 nucleotides are TGTGCCAGCCACGGAGGGACAGGGGGGCCTAATGAAAAACTGTTTTTT.

This chain uses TRBV6-5 with TRBJ1-6; no firm D call. The CDR3 totals 15 residues. V was shortened by 4 bases and J by 7 bases, with 14 bases between the two germline ends. The V gene's germline CDR1 is MNHEY and CDR2 SVGAGI. The CDR3 bases are TGTGCCAGCAGTTCCCCAGTCAAGCCGAATTCACCCCTCCACTTT. Protein sequence: CASSSPVKPNSPLHF.